The entry that follows covers one T cell receptor beta chain sequence. Its antigen has not been determined. The record has no base qualities; no much larger clone is one base away. V is cut by 1 base and J by 8 bases, and the space between the germline ends is 14 bases. Spanning cysteine to phenylalanine, the CDR3 consists of 14 amino acids. The read is trimmed to its CDR3 DNA, 42 bases read in frame from base 1. From a lookup of the germline V gene, CDR1 and CDR2 are SGHTA and FQGTGA. The cohort was made up of about 610 healthy bone marrow donors. At the time of sampling, every cohort member was nominally healthy, though immune exposures that went unrecorded were likely present. The donor tested CMV seropositive, placing the donor among the 289 seropositive members of the cohort. Every donor gave a peripheral blood sample, and the peripheral blood mononuclear cells from that sample were used for TCR beta sequencing. Genomic DNA was extracted from the blood cell samples with the Qiagen DNeasy Blood Extraction Kit.

These data belong to a study of cytomegalovirus exposure and HLA in healthy donors (dated by TCRdb to about 2017). General notes on the study: According to an earlier analysis of a few hundred of the donors, roughly 180 million T cells yielded 120 million or so unique TCR beta sequences and 276 Gb of sequence data. The number of typed donors differed by locus: roughly 620-630 for A, B, C, DRB1 and DQB1; some 500 for DQA1; about 600 for DPA1; and about 450 for DPB1. The study used immunosequencing to profile the T cell repertoires of more than 650 subjects and linked those repertoires to cytomegalovirus serostatus. Because of strong linkage in the cohort, four or five DR-DQ haplotypes were treated as single units for association and clustering. In a later genetic analysis, genome-wide SNP genotypes for about 65% of the roughly 670 donors were used, and that subset was treated as a discovery cohort. Every discovery cohort repertoire had been produced on one sequencing platform. The study was designed to test whether signatures of past pathogen exposure could be identified by cataloging public T cell receptors. The later analysis used no new phenotypic data to find candidate immune exposures, relying instead on TCR beta sequences and their occurrence across donors. The genetic ancestry cluster associated with self-reported Caucasian donors included over 65% of the approximately 430 genotyped donors. Donor age, sex, ethnicity and CMV serostatus were collected together with the repertoire data. The study combined high-throughput TCR immunosequencing, statistical association of individual TCRs with disease status, and machine learning to predict cytomegalovirus infection status. Class I and class II HLA loci were covered by the typing at four-digit resolution. In a later analysis, previously published TCR beta repertoires from roughly 710 donors were re-analyzed and high-resolution HLA genotyping was added so that TCR occurrence patterns could be studied. Besides the first cohort of roughly 700 subjects, a separate validation cohort made up of 120 different subjects was used. In an earlier analysis of 500 to 650 of the donors, high-throughput TCR beta sequencing was used to judge whether each TCR beta V gene segment behaved as functional or pseudogenic. Roughly 290 gigabases of sequencing data and 70 million to 95 million unique TCR sequences made up an early release that covered around 640 HLA-typed donors. Across approximately 400 genotyped donors of the cohort, an average of about 220,000 unique TCR beta nucleotide sequences per donor were sequenced, and approximately 19% of those sequences were non-productive.

Here is what the overall study found, with its caveats: Because HLA typing was unavailable for some donors at each locus, only the typed subset was used in association tests. Some IMGT-functional V segments, including TRBV6-2 and TRBV6-3, could not be told apart with the 87-base-pair reads, so those segments were excluded. Assigning TCR associations to individual alleles was difficult when HLA alleles, especially DR and DQ, strongly co-occurred. In a later analysis, HLA-associated TCR beta chains showed more clonal expansion and lower generation probabilities than non-associated chains that were equally common. In vitro tests confirmed that three of the cytomegalovirus-associated TCR beta chains recognize cytomegalovirus antigens. A cluster of highly shared sequence variants was judged likely to represent a technical artifact of the sequencing pipeline. Sequencing depth was assumed to be roughly uniform across donors in the presence/absence analyses, though that assumption may not hold. A later analysis found that TCR association rates varied across HLA loci, with DRB1 alleles showing the most associated TCRs and HLA-C alleles the fewest. Most CMV-associated TCR beta chains appeared to be HLA-restricted in a later analysis, and the HLA associations seemed to be driven largely by CMV exposure. The only immune exposure information available for the cohort was CMV serostatus. Across donors, most TCR sequences were observed very rarely, whereas some public TCRs were present in many individuals. In a later genetic analysis, fewer N-insertions in productive TCRs were reported among donors in an Asian-associated ancestry cluster than the roughly 700-donor mean. A total of fewer than 200 TCR beta chains were listed by the study as associated with cytomegalovirus. In this cohort, only TCR beta chains were sequenced, and detectable features were limited by the absence of alpha or paired-chain data. Several of the top co-occurrence clusters appeared to be linked to parvovirus B19, influenza, CMV and Epstein-Barr virus, according to a later analysis. The authors suggested that the approach could potentially be generalized to other disease states and immunological phenotypes. An association between a missense DCLRE1C variant and V-gene and J-gene trimming of TCR beta chains was found in a later genetic analysis and replicated in an independent cohort. Because counts were too low, fewer than 20 rarely observed V segments, including chromosome 9 orphons, were excluded from the earlier analysis of 587 of the donors. In an earlier analysis of around 500 of the donors, most TCR beta V segments appeared in productive rearrangements about 87% or about 30% of the time, broadly matching IMGT annotations. At a false discovery rate of 0.05, a later analysis linked about 16,000 TCR beta sequences to specific HLA alleles. A further reported finding was that TCR beta sequences accurately predicted the HLA-A and HLA-B alleles for most subjects in the first cohort. Correlated functional status among segregating V segments might be attributable to linkage disequilibrium, but an unknown experimental factor could not be ruled out. The classifier was reported to diagnose cytomegalovirus status with high specificity and sensitivity in both the original cohort and the validation cohort.

Preparation of the library involved the immunoSEQ multiplex PCR assay. For the multiplex PCR, a mixture combining 60 forward primers for TCR Vbeta segments and 13 reverse primers for TCR Jbeta segments was used. The CDR3 region of rearranged TCR beta genes was amplified from genomic DNA with a multiplex PCR assay. The Illumina HiSeq System was used to sequence the amplified TCR beta libraries as 87-base-pair reads. For the original study's pipeline: In a later analysis, about 80 million unique TCR beta chains were counted across the roughly 670 repertoires, and roughly 11 million of these chains were shared by at least two donors. Raw reads were error-corrected and collapsed into unique sequences with a nearest-neighbor algorithm that merged closely related sequences to remove PCR and sequencing errors. CDR3 sequences were aligned to IMGT reference sequences to assign V, D and J gene segments. For a sequence to be retained, at least a six-nucleotide match to both a V gene segment and a J gene segment was required. A rearrangement was called productive if the CDR3 had no stop codons and remained in frame with V and J, and every other rearrangement was called non-productive. CDR3 was defined according to IMGT convention as the region running from the second conserved V-encoded cysteine to the conserved J-encoded phenylalanine. The earlier analysis of roughly 590 of the donors excluded any sequence lacking an unambiguous match to a single V gene segment. In an earlier analysis of several hundred of the donors, V segments were called functional above 56.7% productive rearrangements and were called segregating when the between-donor standard deviation exceeded 5%. To diagnose cytomegalovirus status from the catalog of TCR beta chain sequences, a statistical classification framework was built. In a later analysis, V and J genes were assigned by comparing TCR nucleotide sequences against IMGT/GENE-DB human TR gene sequences. The TCRdist pipeline was used in a later analysis to assign CDR3 sequences and most-parsimonious VDJ recombination scenarios. In a later analysis, each TCR beta chain was defined by its CDR3 amino acid sequence together with its V-gene family, and reads without a unique V-gene family were excluded. As a way to deal with suspected cross-contamination and a sequencing artifact, a later analysis dropped approximately 590 nucleotide sequences that were highly shared and had low generation probability. A later analysis calculated a clonal expansion index for each public chain from normalized within-repertoire ranks of inferred template counts. Generation probabilities in a later analysis came from a VDJ recombination model fitted to out-of-frame rearrangements, and those results were checked against IGoR. A later analysis scored TCR-TCR, TCR-HLA and TCR-CMV co-occurrence with hypergeometric tests, applying a repertoire-size bias correction to TCR pairs. To estimate false discovery rates, a later analysis permuted the HLA or CMV assignments 20 times. In a later analysis, co-occurring TCRs were grouped using DBSCAN, and TCRdist sequence similarity was added for clustering within HLA-allele-positive subsets. Repertoires with fewer than 30,000 or more than 120,000 public chains, plus five repertoires with anomalous nucleotide sharing, were excluded from co-occurrence clustering. TCRdb stores this immuneACCESS table with in-frame sequences only. Part of the clones is absent; in the studies checked, under half of the shortfall reflects unresolved V genes, and no reason is known for the rest. V and J calls and clone size are given by that table; D and trimming were obtained from the DNA. This sample gives roughly 120,000 clones in total; 73% of them show up just once. Clones ranked in the top ten supply around 5% of the sample.

The V gene is TRBV7-3 and the J gene is TRBJ1-1, and the D gene may be TRBD1, 6 bases matching. This TCR was sampled from a man in his 60s in good health and CMV-seropositive. Sequenced sample: PBMCs. The CDR3 protein is CASSLMGGQGEAFF. The DNA is TGTGCCAGCAGCTTAATGGGAGGGCAGGGGGAAGCTTTCTTT.